This TCR beta chain was observed in a study of cytomegalovirus exposure and HLA in healthy donors. The study's findings and limits: Per a prior analysis, the majority of TCR beta V segments were productive roughly 87% or roughly 30% of the time. Later analysis identified several of the most significant clusters that appeared linked to common viral pathogens.

The PCR employed 60 Vbeta primers together with 13 Jbeta primers. As originally analysed: The count from a later analysis was some 76 million unique TCR beta chains, roughly 11 million of them shared. Clones were sequenced by immunoSEQ multiplex PCR, and TCRdb holds only the in-frame ones, with some missing. V and J calls and clone size are copied from that table; D and trimming were computed from the DNA. This repertoire includes around 190,000 clones. The CDR3 covers 14 residues. V was clipped by 10 bases and J by 5 bases; unmatched bases: 7. Germline V gene sequence: CDR1 MNHEY, CDR2 SVGAGI. Details on this clone: Its antigen is as yet unknown.

The receptor's source is a woman aged 25 to 39 in good health and CMV-seropositive. The sample consisted of PBMCs. This chain links TRBV6-5 with TRBJ1-4; 10 nucleotides align to TRBD1. The CDR3 bases are TGTGCCACCCAACCGGGACAGGGGAATGAAAAACTGTTTTTT. This translates into CATQPGQGNEKLFF.